This T cell receptor beta chain comes out of a study of T cell repertoires in cytomegalovirus infection. Across the whole study: From public TCR beta signatures came an indication of both CMV infection and matching HLA type.

TCRdb called the reads again in MiXCR, with one record for every CDR3 protein. The sample lists roughly 200,000 distinct CDR3 sequences; approximately 18% were seen once. The study, taken as a whole, reports: HLA-C-restricted, CMV-specific TCR beta clonotypes were dominant ex vivo.

As to this clonotype: Its antigen remains unknown.

The TCR comes from a human donor in good health (CMV status not recorded). Some clones in this sample may be carry-over from other donors' samples. The sequencing input was CD8+ T cells from PBMCs.

CDR3 sequence (DNA): TGTGCCAGCAGCCCACAGGGGGCAAGGGACAATGAGCAGTTCTTC. Protein sequence: CASSPQGARDNEQFF. This rearrangement joins TRBV6-2 or TRBV6-3 to TRBJ2-1, with 9 positions matching TRBD1. Looked up from germline, CDR1 is MNHEY and CDR2 is SVGEGT. The J segment lost 5 bases and the V segment lost 6 bases, leaving 8 bases of the junction unmatched. This CDR3 spans 15 amino acids.